These 12 T cell receptor beta chains were sequenced from one sample in a study of blood T cell repertoires in COVID-19. The repertoire was sequenced with immunoSEQ multiplex PCR; TCRdb's copy has only in-frame clones and lacks some. The sample yields nearly 110,000 clones, 80% to 95% seen once. The sample was peripheral blood. These receptors originate from a young woman with acute or convalescent COVID-19.

The chain has TRBV19 and TRBJ1-1; 12 nucleotides agree with TRBD1. The J segment lost 7 bases and the V segment lost 4 bases, leaving 4 bases of the junction unmatched. Germline CDR1 is LNHDA and CDR2 is SQIVND (reference sequence). This CDR3 contains 14 residues. CDR3 sequence (DNA): TGTGCCAGTAGTACGGGACAGGGGGCAGTTGAAGCTTTCTTT. Translation: CASSTGQGAVEAFF.

V and J are TRBV11-1 and TRBJ2-2; D is uncertain. The CDR3 is 14 residues long. Between the trimmed V and J ends, which lost 1 base and 4 bases, there was a span of 7 bases. Germline CDR1 and CDR2: SGHAT and FQDESV (reference sequence). The CDR3 spells CASSLGRLTGELFF. DNA of the CDR3: TGTGCCAGCAGCTTAGGGCGGCTCACCGGGGAGCTGTTTTTT. The variable domain in full, with the rest retrieved from reference TRBV11-1 and TRBJ2-2, is EAEVAQSPRYKITEKSQAVAFWCDPISGHATLYWYRQILGQGPELLVQFQDESVVDDSQLPKDRFSAERLKGVDSTLKIQPAELGDSAMYLCASSLGRLTGELFFGEGSRLTVL.

This sequence joins TRBV28 and TRBJ1-6, with TRBD1 matching 7 bases. The CDR3 runs 14 residues. Germline CDR1 is MDHEN and CDR2 is SYDVKM. V shed 5 bases and J 5 bases; nucleotides not matched to a gene: 3. The CDR3 region has the DNA TGTGCCAGCAGTCCCGGGACAGATAATTCACCCCTCCACTTT. Its protein is CASSPGTDNSPLHF.

In this sample, this clone turned up once. The genes are TRBV14 and TRBJ2-3, with a weak D call TRBD1 (6 bases). The V end lost 0 bases, the J end lost 9 bases, and 10 bases lay between the germline ends. Per the germline V gene, CDR1 is SGHDN and CDR2 is FVKESK. The CDR3 runs 13 residues. The CDR3: CASSQEYTGTQYF. In DNA form, the CDR3 reads TGTGCCAGCAGCCAAGAGTACACAGGGACGCAGTATTTT.

V usage is TRBV28 and J usage is TRBJ1-2; unclear D gene. CDR1 and CDR2 from the germline V gene are MDHEN and SYDVKM. V was shortened by 1 base and J by 4 bases, with 10 bases between the two germline ends. The CDR3 length is 14 residues. The CDR3 spells CASSLYTLVYGYTF. The CDR3 nucleotides are TGTGCCAGCAGTTTATATACCTTAGTCTATGGCTACACCTTC.

The chain uses TRBV14 and TRBJ2-7; D gene unclear. Between the trimmed V and J ends, which lost 4 bases and 0 bases, there was a span of 4 bases. Germline V gene sequence: CDR1 SGHDN, CDR2 FVKESK. The CDR3 has 12 amino acids. CDR3 region: CASSPRSYEQYF. The CDR3 DNA reads TGTGCCAGCAGCCCGCGCTCCTACGAGCAGTACTTC.

This rearrangement joins TRBV28 to TRBJ2-1; 7 positions match TRBD1. Per the germline V gene, CDR1 is MDHEN and CDR2 is SYDVKM. Germline trimming cut 5 bases from V and 0 bases from J; bases unmatched to any gene: 4. The CDR3 covers 15 residues. The CDR3 nucleotides are TGTGCCAGCAGTCCGACAGGGAGCTCCTACAATGAGCAGTTCTTC. Translated: CASSPTGSSYNEQFF.

The count of this clone is one. J is TRBJ2-1 and V is TRBV28; D perhaps matches TRBD1 (6 bases). CDR1 is MDHEN, CDR2 SYDVKM, per germline. This CDR3 has 15 residues. Trimming took 1 base from V and 8 from J, leaving 15 bases between them. CDR3: CASSLSLQGIDEQFF. CDR3 bases: TGTGCCAGCAGTTTATCCCTACAGGGTATCGATGAGCAGTTCTTC.

The CDR3 reads CAVARSGSYGYTF. CDR3 nucleotides: TGTGCCGTAGCAAGAAGTGGAAGCTATGGCTACACCTTC. The chain employs TRBV27 and TRBJ1-2; unclear D gene. Germline loops: CDR1 MNHEY, CDR2 SMNVEV (reference sequence). Deletions cut 11 bases from V and 4 bases from J, with 17 bases between. The CDR3 contains 13 residues.

In DNA, the CDR3 is TGTGCCAGCGGGGAGGTATTAAACACTGAAGCTTTCTTT. This sequence encodes CASGEVLNTEAFF. The genes are TRBV6-5 and TRBJ1-1; no clear D gene. The V gene's germline CDR1 is MNHEY and CDR2 SVGAGI. The CDR3 consists of 13 residues. The V and J ends lost 8 bases and 2 bases respectively, with 12 bases between them.

The chain employs TRBV5-1 and TRBJ1-6, with D unresolved. The CDR3 totals 15 residues. Germline CDR1 reads SGHRS; CDR2 reads YFSETQ. Between the trimmed V and J ends, which lost 2 bases and 7 bases, there was a span of 13 bases. The CDR3 DNA sequence: TGCGCCAGCAGCTTCGATGTGGTGCGGAATTCACCCCTCCACTTT. Protein sequence: CASSFDVVRNSPLHF.

This chain links TRBV29-1 with TRBJ1-2, with a tentative D call TRBD1 (6 bases). The CDR3 has 13 amino acids. Germline V lookup: CDR1 SQVTM, CDR2 ANQGSEA. V gave up 7 bases and J gave up 5 bases, with 17 bases separating them. The CDR3 is CSATPGEGYGYTF. The CDR3 DNA reads TGCAGCGCAACCCCAGGGGAGGGATATGGCTACACCTTC.